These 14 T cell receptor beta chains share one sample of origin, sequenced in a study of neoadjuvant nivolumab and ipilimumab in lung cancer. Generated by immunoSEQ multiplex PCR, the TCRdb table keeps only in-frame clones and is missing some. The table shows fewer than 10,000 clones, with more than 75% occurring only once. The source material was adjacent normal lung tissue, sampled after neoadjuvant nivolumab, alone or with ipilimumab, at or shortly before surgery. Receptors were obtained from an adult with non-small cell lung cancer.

CDR3 sequence reads: CASSLGLRTGGQGETQYF. CDR3 bases: TGTGCCAGCAGCTTAGGTTTAAGGACAGGGGGGCAAGGGGAGACCCAGTACTTC. V gene TRBV11-2 combines with J gene TRBJ2-5, with 10 positions matching TRBD1. Per germline, CDR1 SGHAT and CDR2 FQNNGV. The CDR3 contains 18 residues. The V gene end was trimmed by 1 base and the J gene end by 5 bases; junction bases not matched to a gene: 13.

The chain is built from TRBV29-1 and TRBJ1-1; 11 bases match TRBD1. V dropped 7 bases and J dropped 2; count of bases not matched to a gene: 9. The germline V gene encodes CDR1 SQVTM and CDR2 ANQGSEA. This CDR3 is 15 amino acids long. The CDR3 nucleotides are TGCAGCGCCCTTGGACAGGGGGCGGGTAACACTGAAGCTTTCTTT. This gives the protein CSALGQGAGNTEAFF.

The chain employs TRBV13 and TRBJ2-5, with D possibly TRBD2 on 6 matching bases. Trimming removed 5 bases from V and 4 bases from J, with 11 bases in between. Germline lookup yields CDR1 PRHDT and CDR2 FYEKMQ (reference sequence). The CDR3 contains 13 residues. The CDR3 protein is CASSESGVETQYF. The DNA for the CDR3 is TGTGCCAGCAGCGAGTCGGGGGTAGAGACCCAGTACTTC. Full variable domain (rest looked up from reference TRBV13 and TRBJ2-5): AAGVIQSPRHLIKEKRETATLKCYPIPRHDTVYWYQQGPGQDPQFLISFYEKMQSDKGSIPDRFSAQQFSDYHSELNMSSLELGDSALYFCASSESGVETQYFGPGTRLLVL.

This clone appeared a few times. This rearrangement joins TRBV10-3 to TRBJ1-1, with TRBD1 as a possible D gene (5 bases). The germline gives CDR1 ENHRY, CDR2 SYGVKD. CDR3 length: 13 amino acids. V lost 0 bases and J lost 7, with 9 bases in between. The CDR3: CAISESDSYEAFF. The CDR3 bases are TGTGCCATCAGTGAGTCAGACAGCTATGAAGCTTTCTTT.

CDR3 DNA sequence: TGTGCCAGCAGCGTAGCGGCTTTTAGCTCCTACGAGCAGTACTTC. It encodes CASSVAAFSSYEQYF. The chain is built from TRBV9 and TRBJ2-7; D is unclear. V shed 0 bases and J shed 0 bases, with 10 bases lying between them. CDR1 is SGDLS, CDR2 YYNGEE, per germline. This CDR3 has 15 residues.

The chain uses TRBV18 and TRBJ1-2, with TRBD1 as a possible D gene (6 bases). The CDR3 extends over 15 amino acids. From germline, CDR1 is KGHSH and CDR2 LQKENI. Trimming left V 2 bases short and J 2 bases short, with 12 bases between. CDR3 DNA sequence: TGTGCCAGCTCACCAAAAGACAGGTTAAACTATGGCTACACCTTC. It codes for CASSPKDRLNYGYTF.

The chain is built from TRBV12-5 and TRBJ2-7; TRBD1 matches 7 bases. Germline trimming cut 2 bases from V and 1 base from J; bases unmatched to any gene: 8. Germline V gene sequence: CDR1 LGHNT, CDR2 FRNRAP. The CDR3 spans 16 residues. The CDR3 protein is CASGLNSGTVSYEQYF. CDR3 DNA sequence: TGTGCTAGTGGTTTGAACTCCGGGACAGTTTCCTACGAGCAGTACTTC.

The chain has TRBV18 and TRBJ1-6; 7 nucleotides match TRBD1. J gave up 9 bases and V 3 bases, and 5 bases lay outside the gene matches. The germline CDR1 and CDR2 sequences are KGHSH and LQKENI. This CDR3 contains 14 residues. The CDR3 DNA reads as TGTGCCAGCTCACCGGGACAGTCAAGTTCACCCCTCCACTTT. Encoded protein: CASSPGQSSSPLHF.

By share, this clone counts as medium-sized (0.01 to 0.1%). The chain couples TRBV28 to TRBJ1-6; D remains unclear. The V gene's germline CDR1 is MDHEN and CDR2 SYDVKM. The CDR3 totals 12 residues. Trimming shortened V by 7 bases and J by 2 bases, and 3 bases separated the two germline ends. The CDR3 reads CASTPYNSPLHF. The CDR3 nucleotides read TGTGCCAGCACTCCCTATAATTCACCCCTCCACTTT.

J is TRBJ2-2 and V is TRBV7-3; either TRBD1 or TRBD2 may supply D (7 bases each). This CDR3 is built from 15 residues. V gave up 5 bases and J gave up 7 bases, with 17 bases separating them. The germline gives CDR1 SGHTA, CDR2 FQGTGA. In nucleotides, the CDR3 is TGTGCCAGCAGCCCATCAGGGGGGGCTAACGGGGAGCTGTTTTTT. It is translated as CASSPSGGANGELFF.

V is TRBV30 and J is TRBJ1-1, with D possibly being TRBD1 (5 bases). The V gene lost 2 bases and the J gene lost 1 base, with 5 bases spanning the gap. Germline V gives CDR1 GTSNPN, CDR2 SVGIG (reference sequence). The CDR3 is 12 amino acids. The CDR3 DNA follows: TGTGCCTGGAGTCAGGGGAACACTGAAGCTTTCTTT. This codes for CAWSQGNTEAFF.

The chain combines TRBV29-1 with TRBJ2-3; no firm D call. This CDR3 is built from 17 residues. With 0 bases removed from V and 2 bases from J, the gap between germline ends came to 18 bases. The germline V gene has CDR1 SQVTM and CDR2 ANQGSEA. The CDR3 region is CSVEDLPLATSTDTQYF. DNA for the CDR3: TGCAGCGTTGAAGATCTTCCACTTGCGACATCCACAGATACGCAGTATTTT.

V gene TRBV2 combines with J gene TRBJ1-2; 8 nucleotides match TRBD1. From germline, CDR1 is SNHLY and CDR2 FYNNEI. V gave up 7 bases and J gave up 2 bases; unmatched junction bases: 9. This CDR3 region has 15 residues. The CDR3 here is CASTDRGNANYGYTF. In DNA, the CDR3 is TGTGCCAGCACCGACAGGGGTAATGCAAACTATGGCTACACCTTC. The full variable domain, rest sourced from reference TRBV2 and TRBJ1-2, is EPEVTQTPSHQVTQMGQEVILRCVPISNHLYFYWYRQILGQKVEFLVSFYNNEISEKSEIFDDQFSVERPDGSNFTLKIRSTKLEDSAMYFCASTDRGNANYGYTFGSGTRLTVV.

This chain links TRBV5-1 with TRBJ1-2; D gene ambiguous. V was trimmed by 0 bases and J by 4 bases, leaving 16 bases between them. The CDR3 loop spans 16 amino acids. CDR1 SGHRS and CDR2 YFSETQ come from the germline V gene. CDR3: CASSLDLGGGSYGYTF. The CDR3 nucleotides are TGCGCCAGCAGCTTGGATTTAGGTGGCGGGAGCTATGGCTACACCTTC.